Detailed here is one T cell receptor (beta chain). Original methodology: Amplifying reference gene primers gave estimates of nucleated cell counts. Repertoires were generated with immunoSEQ multiplex PCR, while TCRdb's copy carries only in-frame clones and drops some. From that table come the V and J calls and clone size; the DNA was used to work out D and trimming. The sample has under 60,000 clones; 70% to 85% are singletons. Germline V gene sequence: CDR1 SEHNR, CDR2 FQNEAQ (reference sequence). The CDR3 consists of 13 residues. V lost 1 base and J lost 10, with 11 bases in between. This sample is drawn from a study of blood T cell repertoires in COVID-19. About the study: Sites across the United States, Italy and Spain contributed samples from acute and convalescent COVID-19. PBMCs, B-cell-depleted T cells, or T cells provided the cDNA or gDNA that made up the material.

This TCR was sampled from a man in his 60s with acute or convalescent COVID-19. The sample taken for sequencing was peripheral blood. The V and J genes are TRBV7-9 and TRBJ2-1; D unclear. The CDR3 sequence: CASSLGAAGEQFF. CDR3 nucleotide sequence: TGTGCCAGCAGCTTAGGGGCAGCAGGCGAGCAGTTCTTC.